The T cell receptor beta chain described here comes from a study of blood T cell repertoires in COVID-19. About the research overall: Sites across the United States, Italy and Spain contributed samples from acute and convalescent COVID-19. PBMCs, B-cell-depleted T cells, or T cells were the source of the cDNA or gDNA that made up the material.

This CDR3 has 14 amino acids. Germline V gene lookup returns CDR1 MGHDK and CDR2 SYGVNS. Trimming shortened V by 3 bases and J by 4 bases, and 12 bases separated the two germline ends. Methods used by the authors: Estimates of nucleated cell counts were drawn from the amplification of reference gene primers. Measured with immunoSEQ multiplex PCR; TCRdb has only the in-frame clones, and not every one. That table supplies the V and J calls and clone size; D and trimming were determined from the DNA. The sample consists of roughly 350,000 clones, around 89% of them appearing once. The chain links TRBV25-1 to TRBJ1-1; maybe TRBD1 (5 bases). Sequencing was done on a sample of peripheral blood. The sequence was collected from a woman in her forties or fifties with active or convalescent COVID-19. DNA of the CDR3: TGTGCCAGCAGTGACCCCGGGGGAGGCACTGAAGCTTTCTTT. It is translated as CASSDPGGGTEAFF.